This TCR beta chain was documented in a study of cytomegalovirus exposure and HLA in healthy donors. Notes on this clone: Its cognate antigen is unknown.

Regarding the study as a whole: According to a subsequent analysis, TCR clusters identified in the first cohort showed a tendency to co-occur across the roughly 120 validation repertoires.

V trimming: 6 bases; J trimming: 1 base; junction bases outside the gene matches: 6. CDR1 is SGHVS, CDR2 FNYEAQ, per germline. This CDR3 has 16 residues. Generated by immunoSEQ multiplex PCR, the TCRdb table keeps only in-frame clones and is missing some. This table holds roughly 52,000 clones, approximately 88% found once. This clonotype was sampled from a woman between 25 and 40 years old in good health and CMV-seronegative. Sequenced material: PBMCs. The chain uses TRBV7-6 and TRBJ1-1, with 12 bases matching TRBD1. Written as DNA, the CDR3 is TGTGCCAGCAGAGCCCGGGACAGGGGGCCGAACACTGAAGCTTTCTTT. Encoded protein: CASRARDRGPNTEAFF.